Sequencing of this TCR beta chain was carried out in a study of blood T cell repertoires in COVID-19. Original data processing: Nucleated cell counts were estimated from reference gene primer amplification. The repertoire was sequenced with immunoSEQ multiplex PCR; TCRdb's copy has only in-frame clones and lacks some. Clonal size and the V and J genes are those of that table, whereas D and trimming came from the DNA. The data contain about 210,000 clones, about four fifths of them singletons. The CDR3 is 15 residues long. V was clipped by 2 bases and J by 2 bases; unmatched bases: 4. Germline-derived CDR1 and CDR2 are MNHEY and SVGEGT.

Sequenced sample: peripheral blood. The chain is built from TRBV6-2 or TRBV6-3 and TRBJ2-7, with 9 bases lining up with TRBD2. This receptor was identified in a woman aged 40 to 55 with acute or convalescent COVID-19. CDR3 bases: TGTGCCAGCAGTTACATGACTAGCGGTGCCTACGAGCAGTACTTC. Protein sequence: CASSYMTSGAYEQYF.